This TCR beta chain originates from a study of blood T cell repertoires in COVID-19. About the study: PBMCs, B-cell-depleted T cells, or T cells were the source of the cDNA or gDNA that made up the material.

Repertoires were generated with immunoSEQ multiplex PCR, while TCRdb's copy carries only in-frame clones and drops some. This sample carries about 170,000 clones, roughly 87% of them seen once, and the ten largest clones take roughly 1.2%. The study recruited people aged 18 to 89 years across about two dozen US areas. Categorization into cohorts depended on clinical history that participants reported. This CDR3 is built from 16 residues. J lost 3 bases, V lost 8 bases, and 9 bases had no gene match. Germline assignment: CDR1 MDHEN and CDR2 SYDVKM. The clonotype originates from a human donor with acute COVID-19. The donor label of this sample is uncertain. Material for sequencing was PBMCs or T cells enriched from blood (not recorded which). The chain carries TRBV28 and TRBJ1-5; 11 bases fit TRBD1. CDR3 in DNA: TGTGCCAGCCGGGTTAGGGACAGGGGGGACAATCAGCCCCAGCATTTT. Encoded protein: CASRVRDRGDNQPQHF. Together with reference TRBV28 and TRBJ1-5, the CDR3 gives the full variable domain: DVKVTQSSRYLVKRTGEKVFLECVQDMDHENMFWYRQDPGLGLRLIYFSYDVKMKEKGDIPEGYSVSREKKERFSLILESASTNQTSMYLCASRVRDRGDNQPQHFGDGTRLSIL.